Detailed here is one T cell receptor (beta chain). TCRdb keeps only in-frame clones here, not all; method: immunoSEQ multiplex PCR. The repertoire has approximately 450,000 clones, around 89% of them found once; the top ten carry approximately 1.2%. The data derive from a study of blood T cell repertoires in COVID-19. CDR3 length: 14 amino acids. Germline V CDR1 and CDR2: LGHNT, FRNRAP. Unmatched junction bases numbered 5, after V lost 5 bases and J lost 6 bases. Recovered status applied to Cohort 3 donors who had two consecutive negative PCRs. It also applied to those with clearance or with symptom resolution.

The source is a man younger than 40 who had recovered from COVID-19. The chain carries TRBV12-5 and TRBJ2-2; the match to TRBD1 covers 8 bases. The sample was PBMCs or T cells enriched from blood (not recorded which). The CDR3, as DNA: TGTGCTAGTGGTAGGGACAGGTTGGCCGGGGAGCTGTTTTTT. This encodes CASGRDRLAGELFF.